This T cell receptor beta chain was documented in a study of blood T cell repertoires in COVID-19. Original processing methods: The assay estimated nucleated cells by amplifying reference gene primers. Assay: immunoSEQ multiplex PCR; the TCRdb copy retains only in-frame clones and omits some. Clonal size and the V and J genes are those of that table, whereas D and trimming came from the DNA. The sample lists about 120,000 clones; about 80% were seen once. Germline CDR1 and CDR2: KGHDR and SFDVKD. The CDR3 extends over 14 amino acids. V shed 3 bases and J shed 2 bases, with 7 bases lying between them. This TCR came from a woman of 80 years or more with acute or convalescent COVID-19. Sequenced material: peripheral blood. The chain joins TRBV24-1 to TRBJ1-5; no clear D gene. The CDR3 bases are TGTGCCACCAGTGATACCTATGGCAATCAGCCCCAGCATTTT. Its translation: CATSDTYGNQPQHF.